A selection of T cell receptor beta chains follows, all from one sample in a study of T-cell memory formation after mild COVID-19. One entry per CDR3 protein, called by TCRdb with MiXCR from the 5' RACE reads. The sample records over 350,000 distinct CDR3 sequences, around a sixth being singletons. Material: PBMCs or a T cell subset sorted from them (not recorded which). Receptors originate from a man younger than 35 who had mild COVID-19 (a few samples of this study predate the infection). Cell type and time point are not known. CDR3s include the opening cysteine and the closing phenylalanine or tryptophan. Expanded clones are given a class, and other clones once, few, many or no size at all.

J gene: TRBJ1-1
clone size: .
V gene: TRBV18
CDR3 protein: CASSPGIEATEAFF

J gene: TRBJ2-1
clone size: .
V gene: TRBV27
CDR3 protein: CASSNPGGGPDNEQFF

J gene: TRBJ2-3
clone size: few
V gene: TRBV7-6
CDR3 protein: CASSLILAGGTDTQYF

J gene: TRBJ1-6
clone size: .
V gene: TRBV6-5
CDR3 protein: CASSPGRRSPLHF

J gene: TRBJ1-1
clone size: few
V gene: TRBV10-3
CDR3 protein: CAISESLGQGGRNTEAFF

J gene: TRBJ2-6
clone size: few
V gene: TRBV4-3
CDR3 protein: CASSRWAAGANVLTF

J gene: TRBJ1-6
clone size: .
V gene: TRBV27
CDR3 protein: CASGQGTYNSPLHF

J gene: TRBJ2-3
clone size: few
V gene: TRBV6-2/TRBV6-3
CDR3 protein: CASSYGDPLTDTQYF

J gene: TRBJ2-1
clone size: few
V gene: TRBV7-8
CDR3 protein: CASVRDRNNEQFF

J gene: TRBJ2-2
clone size: few
V gene: TRBV7-7
CDR3 protein: CASSLGTSGGAYTGELFF

J gene: TRBJ2-3
clone size: .
V gene: TRBV18
CDR3 protein: CASSTWGQGTNTQYF

J gene: TRBJ2-1
clone size: many
V gene: TRBV7-9
CDR3 protein: CASSTPGNEQFF

J gene: TRBJ1-3
clone size: .
V gene: TRBV6-5
CDR3 protein: CASSNGRSSGNTIYF

J gene: TRBJ2-1
clone size: few
V gene: TRBV11-2
CDR3 protein: CASSFTASYNEQFF

J gene: TRBJ2-1
clone size: .
V gene: TRBV5-1
CDR3 protein: CASSQGLAGVPGVLHEQFF

J gene: TRBJ2-1
clone size: few
V gene: TRBV12-3/TRBV12-4
CDR3 protein: CASSVGGGQFF

J gene: TRBJ2-4
clone size: few
V gene: TRBV4-3
CDR3 protein: CASSQAGQRDIQYF

J gene: TRBJ2-3
clone size: .
V gene: TRBV12-3/TRBV12-4
CDR3 protein: CASSLGTHSDTQYF

J gene: TRBJ1-5
clone size: .
V gene: TRBV21-1
CDR3 protein: CASSKGASGLAQPQHF

J gene: TRBJ2-3
clone size: few
V gene: TRBV5-1
CDR3 protein: CASSAGLAGGDTQYF

J gene: TRBJ1-2
clone size: .
V gene: TRBV12-3/TRBV12-4
CDR3 protein: CASSPRGEYGYTF

J gene: TRBJ2-5
clone size: .
V gene: TRBV7-2
CDR3 protein: CASSGWGGQETQYF

J gene: TRBJ1-4
clone size: .
V gene: TRBV27
CDR3 protein: CASSTTKLFF

J gene: TRBJ1-1
clone size: .
V gene: TRBV6-2/TRBV6-3
CDR3 protein: CASRPGQGVPEAFF

J gene: TRBJ2-3
clone size: few
V gene: TRBV6-6
CDR3 protein: CASSRPRATDTQYF

J gene: TRBJ2-1
clone size: .
V gene: TRBV4-1
CDR3 protein: CASSQGGGRSSYNEQFF

J gene: TRBJ1-2
clone size: .
V gene: TRBV7-9
CDR3 protein: CASGGAYYGYTF

J gene: TRBJ1-1
clone size: .
V gene: TRBV6-1
CDR3 protein: CASSERGRTEAFF

J gene: TRBJ2-3
clone size: few
V gene: TRBV12-3/TRBV12-4
CDR3 protein: CASSWGLAVTDTQYF

J gene: TRBJ1-1
clone size: .
V gene: TRBV5-6
CDR3 protein: CASIVQGAGTEAFF

J gene: TRBJ1-1
clone size: few
V gene: TRBV6-6
CDR3 protein: CASRSPGLSNTEAFF

J gene: TRBJ1-4
clone size: few
V gene: TRBV30
CDR3 protein: CAWLDRGVEKLFF

J gene: TRBJ1-4
clone size: few
V gene: TRBV20-1
CDR3 protein: CSAADRATNEKLFF

J gene: TRBJ1-6
clone size: .
V gene: TRBV5-5
CDR3 protein: CASSYRVSSYNSPLHF

J gene: TRBJ2-2
clone size: .
V gene: TRBV5-1
CDR3 protein: CASSWGSTGELFF

J gene: TRBJ2-7
clone size: .
V gene: TRBV9
CDR3 protein: CASSPQGLAGGQIYEQYF

J gene: TRBJ1-2
clone size: .
V gene: TRBV20-1
CDR3 protein: CSASTGVGGGYTF

J gene: TRBJ2-5
clone size: few
V gene: TRBV29-1
CDR3 protein: CSVATSGGLRETQYF

J gene: TRBJ2-1
clone size: few
V gene: TRBV7-9
CDR3 protein: CASSLNSGSFGEQFF

J gene: TRBJ2-3
clone size: .
V gene: TRBV12-3/TRBV12-4
CDR3 protein: CASSYYRGNTQYF

J gene: TRBJ2-1
clone size: .
V gene: TRBV10-2
CDR3 protein: CASSDLLSKSEFF

J gene: TRBJ2-5
clone size: few
V gene: TRBV21-1
CDR3 protein: CASSKGREQETQYF

J gene: TRBJ2-1
clone size: few
V gene: TRBV5-1
CDR3 protein: CASSLSLAGLDEQFF

J gene: TRBJ1-2
clone size: .
V gene: TRBV27
CDR3 protein: CASGPARGRRPEGGYTF

J gene: TRBJ1-1
clone size: .
V gene: TRBV7-9
CDR3 protein: CASSLATGVGTEAFF

J gene: TRBJ1-1
clone size: .
V gene: TRBV7-3
CDR3 protein: CASSFFNGEAFF

J gene: TRBJ2-1
clone size: few
V gene: TRBV12-3/TRBV12-4
CDR3 protein: CASSPSGTGYAWQFF

J gene: TRBJ2-3
clone size: few
V gene: TRBV5-1
CDR3 protein: CASSFSWGGTDTQYF

J gene: TRBJ1-1
clone size: few
V gene: TRBV7-8
CDR3 protein: CASSLVGGVWAEAFF

J gene: TRBJ1-1
clone size: .
V gene: TRBV7-2
CDR3 protein: CASSLGGRGFGTEAFF

J gene: TRBJ2-5
clone size: .
V gene: TRBV29-1
CDR3 protein: CSVARVGLAGGETQYF

J gene: TRBJ2-5
clone size: many
V gene: TRBV7-8
CDR3 protein: CASSLRLQETQYF

J gene: TRBJ2-5
clone size: .
V gene: TRBV5-1
CDR3 protein: CASNIGTSEETQYF

J gene: TRBJ2-3
clone size: few
V gene: TRBV5-1
CDR3 protein: CASTTGGFYTDTQYF

J gene: TRBJ2-1
clone size: few
V gene: TRBV5-1
CDR3 protein: CASSLLPGTRNEQFF

J gene: TRBJ1-5
clone size: few
V gene: TRBV7-2
CDR3 protein: CASSTSNQPQHF

J gene: TRBJ2-3
clone size: .
V gene: TRBV18
CDR3 protein: CASSSLDSTDTQYF